This T cell receptor beta chain was recorded in a study of blood T cell repertoires in COVID-19. Turning to the study itself: Sample material is recorded as cDNA or gDNA derived from T cells, B-cell-depleted T cells, or PBMCs.

The method was immunoSEQ multiplex PCR; TCRdb's version includes in-frame clones alone and lacks a portion of them. The sample has 150,000 to 200,000 clones; roughly nine tenths are singletons. Germline V gene lookup returns CDR1 MGHRA and CDR2 YSYEKL. V lost 3 bases and J 10 bases, leaving 19 bases between the germline ends. The CDR3 spans 16 residues. The TCR originated in a human donor in a cohort sampled during active COVID-19. Sequenced input: peripheral blood. The gene calls are TRBV4-1 and TRBJ1-6; a possible D gene is TRBD1 (6 bases). The CDR3 DNA is TGCGCCAGCAGCCAGACACCAAAACAGGGTCCGTCACCCCTCCACTTT. It specifies CASSQTPKQGPSPLHF.